This TCR beta chain was sequenced in a study of T cell responses to AZD1222 COVID-19 vaccine. Sequencing used immunoSEQ multiplex PCR; TCRdb keeps in-frame clones, though not all of them. Among about 130,000 clones, 93% were seen once, and the ten largest hold about 3%. CDR3 length: 15 amino acids. Germline V gene data show CDR1 as SSHAT and CDR2 as FNYEAQ (reference sequence). In this sample, this clone turned up once. The junction and the germline gene differ at one end; a read error may be behind it. The starting material was peripheral blood, obtained on day 0 of AZD1222 vaccination. V and J are TRBV7-7 and TRBJ2-3, with 10 bases fitting TRBD2. The clonotype comes from an adult in good health. The CDR3 bases are TGTGCTAGCAGCCCGGAACGAGCGGGAGGGGATACGCAGTATTTT. This encodes CASSPERAGGDTQYF.